The 17 T cell receptor beta chains in this list originate from one sample, sequenced in a study of cytomegalovirus exposure and HLA in healthy donors. PCR involved 60 Vbeta and 13 Jbeta primers. Libraries were prepared by immunoSEQ multiplex PCR; TCRdb keeps only in-frame clonotypes and omits some of them. Here the sample spans around 150,000 clones, 68% being singletons. The sample taken for sequencing was PBMCs. The receptor source for this set is a man between 60 and 75 years old in good health and CMV-seronegative.

The chain carries TRBV6-1 and TRBJ2-4; the D gene is possibly TRBD2 (6 bases). Germline CDR1 and CDR2: MNHNS and SASEGT. The CDR3 is made up of 13 amino acids. V was trimmed by 6 bases and J by 5 bases, leaving 11 bases between them. CDR3 region: CASRLPSENIQYF. The CDR3 coding sequence is TGTGCCAGCAGACTTCCTAGCGAAAACATTCAGTACTTC.

The J gene is TRBJ1-4, the V gene TRBV5-4; possibly TRBD1 for D (5 bases). Germline assignment: CDR1 SGHNT and CDR2 YYREEE (reference sequence). This CDR3 is built from 14 residues. The germline V and J ends were trimmed by 4 bases and 5 bases, with 12 bases remaining between them. In nucleotides, the CDR3 is TGTGCCAGCAGCGACGACAGCTTCAATGAAAAACTGTTTTTT. Protein product: CASSDDSFNEKLFF.

The rearrangement uses TRBV10-2 and TRBJ2-5; 10 positions agree with TRBD2. V shed 7 bases, J shed 5 bases, and the junction held 7 bases outside the gene matches. Germline V gene lookup returns CDR1 WSHSY and CDR2 SAAADI. The CDR3 has 14 amino acids. CDR3 protein: CASKLAGASETQYF. In nucleotides, the CDR3 is TGCGCCAGCAAGCTAGCGGGAGCGAGTGAGACCCAGTACTTC.

The chain joins TRBV4-2 to TRBJ1-1; D not resolved. The length of the CDR3 is 13 residues. Trimming took 2 bases from V and 1 from J, leaving 5 bases between them. Per germline, CDR1 LGHNA and CDR2 YNFKEQ. As DNA, the CDR3 is TGTGCCAGCAGCCAAAGCCGGAACACTGAAGCTTTCTTT. Its protein is CASSQSRNTEAFF.

The V call is TRBV16, the J call TRBJ2-1, with 14 bases fitting TRBD2. Germline V gene data show CDR1 as KGHSY and CDR2 as FQNENV. Trimming removed 0 bases from V and 8 bases from J; junction bases left unmatched: 3. The CDR3 loop spans 16 amino acids. CDR3 sequence (DNA): TGTGCCAGCAGCCAATCGGGGACTAGCGGGAGCCATGAGCAGTTCTTC. Translating it yields CASSQSGTSGSHEQFF.

The chain combines TRBV5-1 with TRBJ2-7; 7 bases are a match to TRBD1. Per germline, CDR1 SGHRS and CDR2 YFSETQ. This CDR3 region has 15 residues. The junction had 12 bases not matched to a gene; V was cut back by 4 bases and J by 5 bases. CDR3 sequence reads: CASSTRGTQGDEQYF. DNA for the CDR3: TGCGCCAGCAGCACCCGGGGCACCCAGGGGGACGAGCAGTACTTC.

This rearrangement joins TRBV28 to TRBJ1-1, with 7 bases that match TRBD1. CDR3 length: 15 residues. CDR1 is MDHEN, CDR2 SYDVKM, per germline. V dropped 2 bases and J dropped 5; count of bases not matched to a gene: 8. CDR3 protein: CASSLKGAYRTEAFF. DNA of the CDR3: TGTGCCAGCAGTTTAAAGGGGGCTTATCGAACTGAAGCTTTCTTT.

This clone came up a few times. The genes are TRBV5-1 and TRBJ2-7; perhaps TRBD2 as D (5 bases). The CDR3 length is 14 residues. V lost 6 bases, J lost 0 bases, and 13 bases lay in between. Germline V gene data show CDR1 as SGHRS and CDR2 as YFSETQ. Here the CDR3 reads CASTTREGSYEQYF. The DNA for the CDR3 is TGCGCCAGCACCACACGCGAGGGCTCCTACGAGCAGTACTTC.

The chain recombines TRBV11-2 with TRBJ2-5; D remains unclear. V gave up 5 bases and J gave up 8 bases, with 18 bases separating them. This CDR3 spans 14 amino acids. CDR1 and CDR2 (germline): SGHAT, FQNNGV. CDR3: CASSLGPSEKTQYF. The DNA for the CDR3 is TGTGCCAGCAGCCTCGGTCCAAGCGAAAAAACCCAGTACTTC.

The V and J genes are TRBV5-1 and TRBJ2-7; D may be TRBD2 (7 bases). V lost 2 bases to trimming and J lost 5 bases, with 11 bases between them. From germline, CDR1 is SGHRS and CDR2 YFSETQ. The CDR3 consists of 13 residues. CDR3 amino acids: CASSLWEGDEQYF. As DNA, the CDR3 is TGCGCCAGCAGCTTATGGGAGGGGGACGAGCAGTACTTC.

The chain joins TRBV28 to TRBJ1-6; a weak D match, TRBD1 (6 bases). Germline CDR1 reads MDHEN; CDR2 reads SYDVKM. The CDR3 runs 13 residues. V shed 7 bases and J shed 9 bases, with 13 bases lying between them. The CDR3 nucleotides are TGTGCCAGCATCACAGGGTCCATTTCACCCCTCCACTTT. This codes for CASITGSISPLHF.

This chain connects TRBV5-8 to TRBJ2-7; maybe TRBD1 (5 bases). The length of the CDR3 is 15 residues. Germline-derived CDR1 and CDR2 are SGHTS and YDEGEE. V was cut by 0 bases and J by 2 bases, with 12 bases left in between. Written as DNA, the CDR3 is TGTGCCAGCAGCTTGGATTTGGCAGGGACCTACGAGCAGTACTTC. The encoded protein is CASSLDLAGTYEQYF. Filled out from reference TRBV5-8 and TRBJ2-7, the complete variable domain reads EAGVTQSPTHLIKTRGQQATLRCSPISGHTSVYWYQQALGLGLQFLLWYDEGEERNRGNFPPRFSGRQFPNYSSELNVNALELEDSALYLCASSLDLAGTYEQYFGPGTRLTVT.

This chain joins TRBV11-2 and TRBJ2-7; 7 positions match TRBD1. Germline CDR1 reads SGHAT; CDR2 reads FQNNGV. CDR3 size: 15 residues. Trimming removed 4 bases from V and 3 bases from J; junction bases left unmatched: 9. The DNA for the CDR3 is TGTGCCAGCAGCTCCTTTCTACGGGACAGCTACGAGCAGTACTTC. Its protein product is CASSSFLRDSYEQYF.

This chain connects TRBV9 to TRBJ2-1, with D possibly TRBD2 on 6 matching bases. The V gene's germline CDR1 is SGDLS and CDR2 YYNGEE. CDR3 length: 13 amino acids. V was shortened by 3 bases and J by 8 bases, with 12 bases between the two germline ends. The DNA for the CDR3 is TGTGCCAGCAGCGAGGCGGGGTTCGATGAGCAGTTCTTC. It translates to CASSEAGFDEQFF.

The V gene is TRBV6-5, the J gene TRBJ2-7, with 13 bases aligning to TRBD2. Per the germline V gene, CDR1 is MNHEY and CDR2 is SVGAGI. V gave up 2 bases and J gave up 6 bases; unmatched junction bases: 4. The CDR3 has 15 residues. The CDR3 DNA follows: TGTGCCAGCAGTTACGGACTAGCGGGAGTAGGCGAGCAGTACTTC. Translating it yields CASSYGLAGVGEQYF.

This chain connects TRBV7-9 to TRBJ1-4, with D uncertain. Germline V gene data show CDR1 as SEHNR and CDR2 as FQNEAQ (reference sequence). V was clipped by 1 base and J by 8 bases, with 14 bases between them. This CDR3 has 15 amino acids. CDR3 sequence (DNA): TGTGCCAGCAGCTTAGGGGCAGAAACTCGGGAAAAACTGTTTTTT. It specifies CASSLGAETREKLFF.

This rearrangement joins TRBV7-8 to TRBJ2-5; 10 bases map to TRBD1. This CDR3 is built from 16 residues. V gave up 5 bases and J gave up 3 bases; unmatched junction bases: 9. Germline CDR1 is SGHVS and CDR2 is FQNEAQ. In nucleotides, the CDR3 is TGTGCCAGCAGCCGTACGGGACAGGGGCGGGAAGAGACCCAGTACTTC. Residues: CASSRTGQGREETQYF.